This TCR beta chain stems from a study of blood T cell repertoires in COVID-19. Whole-study context: The samples span acute and convalescent COVID-19 from the United States, Italy and Spain. Sources were T cells, B-cell-depleted T cells, or PBMCs; the material itself was cDNA or gDNA.

This clone was counted only a few times. As handled by the study authors: The assay estimated nucleated cells by amplifying reference gene primers. The protocol was immunoSEQ multiplex PCR, while the TCRdb copy is restricted to in-frame clones and leaves out a portion. V, J and clone size are those of that table, while D and trimming were read from the DNA. The repertoire holds 300,000 to 350,000 clones, with around nine tenths as singletons. The V end was cut by 0 bases, the J end by 4 bases, with 6 bases between. The CDR3 totals 13 residues. Germline CDR1 and CDR2: LNHNV and YYDKDF (reference sequence). Those enrolled in Seattle joined during active infection and were followed longitudinally afterward.

The sequence derives from a woman aged 70-85 years with COVID-19, enrolled during active disease. V and J are TRBV15 and TRBJ1-1; no definite D call. Sequences were obtained from peripheral blood. The CDR3 loop reads CATSRDSTTEAFF. CDR3 bases: TGTGCCACCAGCAGAGATAGTACCACTGAAGCTTTCTTT.